This TCR beta chain is drawn from a study of control samples from healthy donors and cancer patients. The protocol was immunoSEQ multiplex PCR, while the TCRdb copy is restricted to in-frame clones and leaves out a portion. The profile shows around 72,000 clones, 75% to 90% of them singletons. Germline lookup yields CDR1 KGHSH and CDR2 LQKENI. Deletions cut 6 bases from V and 1 base from J, with 9 bases between. This CDR3 has 13 residues. J is TRBJ1-1 and V is TRBV18; D not certain. This clonotype was obtained from a man aged 50 or older in good health. The sequenced sample was blood. The CDR3 DNA reads as TGTGCCAGCTCCCGTCGGGGGAACACTGAAGCTTTCTTT. Protein sequence: CASSRRGNTEAFF.